This is a list of T cell receptor beta chains from one sample in a study of T cell responses to AZD1222 COVID-19 vaccine. Libraries were prepared by immunoSEQ multiplex PCR; TCRdb keeps only in-frame clonotypes and omits some of them. The sample records some 120,000 clones, around 92% being singletons. Sequencing used peripheral blood, obtained on day 0 of AZD1222 vaccination. Receptors were obtained from an adult in good health. CDR3s include the opening cysteine and the closing phenylalanine or tryptophan. D genes are given only for firm matches. Not every row has a clone size; where given, it reads once, few, many or a size class.

TRBD1,TRBV29-1,TRBJ1-1,-,TGCAGCGTGGGGGACAGGAGTGCTTTCTTT,CSVGDRSAFF
-,TRBV7-9,TRBJ1-1,-,TGTGCCAGCAGCACAACAGGGAACACTGAAGCTTTCTTT,CASSTTGNTEAFF
-,TRBV6-5,TRBJ1-2,-,TGTGCCAGCAGTTACGCCGGGGGCTATGGCTACACCTTC,CASSYAGGYGYTF
-,TRBV19,TRBJ1-1,-,TGTGCCAGTACCCCCCCCCTATTGCGGGTGGGCACTGAAGCTTTCTTT,CASTPPLLRVGTEAFF
TRBD1,TRBV10-1,TRBJ1-4,-,TGCGCCAGTGCGTACAGGGGAGGATGGGAAAAACTGTTTTTT,CASAYRGGWEKLFF
TRBD1,TRBV29-1,TRBJ1-2,-,TGCAGCGTTGAAGTGGCGGCAGGGGGTTCAAACTATGGCTACACCTTC,CSVEVAAGGSNYGYTF
-,TRBV6-5,TRBJ1-2,-,TGTGCCAGCAGTTACTCGACAGACAGGCCCACCGGTGGCTACACCTTC,CASSYSTDRPTGGYTF
TRBD2,TRBV9,TRBJ2-7,-,TGTGCCAGCGGGGGGGAGCACGAGCAGTACTTC,CASGGEHEQYF
-,TRBV5-1,TRBJ2-5,-,TGCGCCACCCGGGCGGACTCGTCACAAGAGACCCAGTACTTC,CATRADSSQETQYF
TRBD2,TRBV2,TRBJ2-7,-,TGTGCCAGCATAGACCAGCGGGAGGTCTACGAGCAGTACTTC,CASIDQREVYEQYF
TRBD2,TRBV7-7,TRBJ2-1,-,TGTGCTAGCAGCTTAGGACTAGCGGGCCCAGGTGAGCAGTTCTTC,CASSLGLAGPGEQFF
TRBD1,TRBV6-5,TRBJ2-7,-,TGTGCCAGCAGTCACAGGGGACACGAGCAGTACTTC,CASSHRGHEQYF
TRBD1,TRBV6-1,TRBJ1-1,few,TGTGCCAGCAGTGAAGCGGAAGGACAGGGGAACACTGAAGCTTTCTTT,CASSEAEGQGNTEAFF
-,TRBV24-1,TRBJ1-2,few,TGTGCCACCAGTGATCCGAAAACGACCTATGGCTACACCTTC,CATSDPKTTYGYTF
TRBD2,TRBV9,TRBJ2-7,-,TGTGCCAGCAGCGACGGGACTAGCAACGAGCAGTACTTC,CASSDGTSNEQYF
TRBD1,TRBV4-3,TRBJ2-2,-,TGCGCCAGCAGCCAAGGGGACAGTCATACCGGGGAGCTGTTTTTT,CASSQGDSHTGELFF
TRBD2,TRBV10-3,TRBJ2-5,-,TGTGCCTCCGGGAGGGCCCGGGAGACCCAGTACTTC,CASGRARETQYF
TRBD1,TRBV3-1/TRBV3-2,TRBJ2-1,once,TGTGCCAGCAGCTCACGGGACAGGACACTCTACAATGAGCAGTTCTTC,CASSSRDRTLYNEQFF
-,TRBV5-1,TRBJ2-1,-,TGCGCCAGCAGCTTGGGAAGGGGCCAAGCGGCTAAACACAATGAGCAGTTCTTC,CASSLGRGQAAKHNEQFF
-,TRBV4-2,TRBJ1-2,-,TGTGCCAGCAGCCAAGTTAGCACTGGGAACTATGGCTACACCTTC,CASSQVSTGNYGYTF
TRBD1,TRBV19,TRBJ1-6,-,TGTGCCAGTAGTCTTCCCTCCGGGACAGGGAATCATTCACCCCTCCACTTT,CASSLPSGTGNHSPLHF
TRBD2,TRBV9,TRBJ2-2,-,TGTGCCAGCAGGACGACTAGCGGAAACACCGGGGAGCTGTTTTTT,CASRTTSGNTGELFF
TRBD1,TRBV19,TRBJ1-5,-,TGTGCCAGTAGGAAGATGACAGGGCGCTTCATATATAGCAATCAGCCCCAGCATTTT,CASRKMTGRFIYSNQPQHF
-,TRBV28,TRBJ1-1,few,TGTGCCAGCGCAGTAGGGAGGACTGAAGCTTTCTTT,CASAVGRTEAFF
-,TRBV4-1,TRBJ2-5,-,TGCGCCAGCAGCCAAGAGGGTAGCCGGGCTAAAGAGACCCAGTACTTC,CASSQEGSRAKETQYF
-,TRBV7-3,TRBJ2-1,once,TGTGCCAGCAGCTTAGGAGCGGTAGACAATGAGCAGTTCTTC,CASSLGAVDNEQFF
-,TRBV30,TRBJ1-5,-,TGTGCCTGGAGTGTTCAGAACCAGCCCCAGCATTTT,CAWSVQNQPQHF
-,TRBV19,TRBJ2-1,-,TGTGCCAGCGCCTTGGAGCGCCACAATGAGCAGTTCTTC,CASALERHNEQFF
TRBD1,TRBV28,TRBJ2-2,-,TGTGCCAGCAGTTCGGGACAGGCGGCGAACACCGGGGAGCTGTTTTTT,CASSSGQAANTGELFF
TRBD1,TRBV19,TRBJ1-5,-,TGTGCCAGTACCCCGGGACAGGGGATCAATCAGCCCCAGCATTTT,CASTPGQGINQPQHF
TRBD1,TRBV19,TRBJ2-7,-,TGTGCCAGTAGTATAGATGGACAGGGCTACGAGCAGTACTTC,CASSIDGQGYEQYF
TRBD1,TRBV14,TRBJ2-7,-,TGTGCCAGCAGCCAAAAAGGGGGCCTTTCCTACGAGCAGTACTTC,CASSQKGGLSYEQYF
-,TRBV9,TRBJ1-1,-,TGTGCCAGCAGCGTAGAACCCGTGCAGGCTTTGAGGGGAGTGTCTGAAGCTTTCTTT,CASSVEPVQALRGVSEAFF
TRBD1,TRBV11-1,TRBJ1-1,-,TGTGCCAGCAGCTTAGGGCGGACAGGGGGTACTGAAGCTTTCTTT,CASSLGRTGGTEAFF
TRBD1,TRBV13,TRBJ1-4,-,TGTGCCAGCAGCTTAGCAGGGGGCGGTGAAAAACTGTTTTTT,CASSLAGGGEKLFF
-,TRBV7-9,TRBJ1-4,-,TGTGCCAGCAGCTTACCAACTAATGAAAAACTGTTTTTT,CASSLPTNEKLFF
TRBD2,TRBV6-4,TRBJ2-1,-,TGTGCCAGCAGTGACTATGCGGGGGTTAACAATGAGCAGTTCTTC,CASSDYAGVNNEQFF
-,TRBV11-2,TRBJ2-7,-,TGTGCCAGCAGCTTATTGACTAGTCGGGAGCAGTACTTC,CASSLLTSREQYF
-,TRBV28,TRBJ2-7,-,TGTGCCAGCGCCGACACTTTGAGGGCCGAGCAGTACTTC,CASADTLRAEQYF
-,TRBV9,TRBJ1-1,once,TGTGCCAGCAGCGTAGCGGGACGGCTGAACACTGAAGCTTTCTTT,CASSVAGRLNTEAFF
-,TRBV29-1,TRBJ1-4,few,TGCAGCATTAGGGATAGCGCAACTAATGAAAAACTGTTTTTT,CSIRDSATNEKLFF
-,TRBV7-9,TRBJ2-7,-,TGTGCCAGCAGCTTAGGGGCTAGCTCCTACGAGCAGTACTTC,CASSLGASSYEQYF
TRBD1,TRBV19,TRBJ1-6,-,TGTGCCACGACAGGGACGGGGGGAGCACTCTCACCCCTCCACTTT,CATTGTGGALSPLHF
-,TRBV5-1,TRBJ2-5,-,TGCGCCAGCAGCTTGGCGAGTGTGGGCGAGACCCAGTACTTC,CASSLASVGETQYF
-,TRBV25-1,TRBJ2-1,-,TGTGCCAGCAGTGAAGTGGAGACTCCACCCGGGGATGAGCAGTTCTTC,CASSEVETPPGDEQFF
TRBD1,TRBV3-1/TRBV3-2,TRBJ1-6,-,TGTGCCAGCAGCCAAGGGTTGCAGGGGGGTTCACCCCTCCACTTT,CASSQGLQGGSPLHF
TRBD2,TRBV7-9,TRBJ2-7,-,TGTGCCAGCAGCTTCACGGCTAGCGGGATCTACGAGCAGTACTTC,CASSFTASGIYEQYF
-,TRBV6-4,TRBJ2-2,-,TGTGCCAGCAGTGACTCGGGAGGGGGCCCTAGCACCGGGGAGCTGTTTTTT,CASSDSGGGPSTGELFF
-,TRBV29-1,TRBJ1-2,once,TGCAGCGTTGGGGGGACCCTGAACTATGGCTACACCTTC,CSVGGTLNYGYTF
TRBD2,TRBV28,TRBJ2-1,-,TGTGCCAGCAGTTTTGGCGGGAGTAGTAATGAGCAGTTCTTC,CASSFGGSSNEQFF
TRBD1,TRBV11-2,TRBJ2-5,-,TGTGCCAGCAGCTTAGCGGCGACAGGGGGGAAGACCCAGTACTTC,CASSLAATGGKTQYF